This T cell receptor beta chain was profiled in a study of identical twins. From the 5' RACE reads, TCRdb called clonotypes with MiXCR, one entry per CDR3 protein. The sample consists of nearly 650,000 distinct CDR3 sequences, just over 7% of them appearing once. V lost 5 bases and J lost 0, with 13 bases in between. There are 15 residues in the CDR3. These data also formed part of another study, on yellow fever vaccine responses in identical twins.

The clonotype comes from a woman between 18 and 29 years old in good health. Sequencing was carried out using PBMCs. This chain joins TRBV12-3 or TRBV12-4 and TRBJ1-1, with a tentative D call TRBD1 (5 bases). CDR3 loop: CASSLTGRVNTEAFF. CDR3 sequence (DNA): TGTGCCAGCAGTCTCACGGGACGGGTGAACACTGAAGCTTTCTTT.